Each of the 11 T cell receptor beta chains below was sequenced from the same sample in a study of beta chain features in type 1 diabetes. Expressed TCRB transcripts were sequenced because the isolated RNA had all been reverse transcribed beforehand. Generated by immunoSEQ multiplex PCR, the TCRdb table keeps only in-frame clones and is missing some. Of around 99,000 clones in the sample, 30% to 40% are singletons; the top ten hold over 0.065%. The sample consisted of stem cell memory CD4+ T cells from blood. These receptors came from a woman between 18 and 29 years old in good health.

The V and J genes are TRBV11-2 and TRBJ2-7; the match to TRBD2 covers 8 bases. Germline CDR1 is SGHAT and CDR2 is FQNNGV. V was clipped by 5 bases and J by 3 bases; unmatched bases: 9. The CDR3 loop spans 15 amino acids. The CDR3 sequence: CASSEQLAEVYEQYF. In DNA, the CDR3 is TGTGCCAGCAGCGAACAACTAGCGGAAGTCTACGAGCAGTACTTC.

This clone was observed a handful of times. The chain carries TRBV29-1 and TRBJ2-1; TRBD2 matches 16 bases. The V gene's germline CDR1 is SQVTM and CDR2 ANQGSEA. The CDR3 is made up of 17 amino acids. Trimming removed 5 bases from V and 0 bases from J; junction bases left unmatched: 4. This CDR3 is CSVRGLAGGSSYNEQFF. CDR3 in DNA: TGCAGCGTTAGGGGACTAGCGGGAGGGAGCTCCTACAATGAGCAGTTCTTC.

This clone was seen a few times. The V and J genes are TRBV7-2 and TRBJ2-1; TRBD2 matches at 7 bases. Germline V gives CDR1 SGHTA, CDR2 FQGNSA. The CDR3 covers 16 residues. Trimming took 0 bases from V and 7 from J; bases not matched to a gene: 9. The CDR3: CASSLALGSGWNEQFF. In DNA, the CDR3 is TGTGCCAGCAGCTTAGCGCTGGGTAGCGGGTGGAATGAGCAGTTCTTC.

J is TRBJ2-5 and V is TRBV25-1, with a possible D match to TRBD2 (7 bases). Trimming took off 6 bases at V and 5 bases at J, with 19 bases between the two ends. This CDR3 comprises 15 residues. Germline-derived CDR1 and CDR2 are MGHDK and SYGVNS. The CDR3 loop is CASSRPRGAGETQYF. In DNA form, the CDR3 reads TGTGCCAGCAGCCGTCCCCGGGGGGCCGGGGAGACCCAGTACTTC.

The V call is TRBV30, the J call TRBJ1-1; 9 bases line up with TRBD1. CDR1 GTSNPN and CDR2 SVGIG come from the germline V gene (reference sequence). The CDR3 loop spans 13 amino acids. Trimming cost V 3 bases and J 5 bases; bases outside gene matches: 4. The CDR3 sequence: CAWRGQGFTEAFF. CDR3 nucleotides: TGTGCCTGGAGGGGACAGGGTTTTACTGAAGCTTTCTTT.

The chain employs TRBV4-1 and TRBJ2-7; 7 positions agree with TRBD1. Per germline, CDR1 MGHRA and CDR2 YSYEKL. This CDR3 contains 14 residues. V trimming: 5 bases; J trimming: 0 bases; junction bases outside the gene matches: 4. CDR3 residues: CASSEGQISYEQYF. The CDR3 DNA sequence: TGCGCCAGCAGCGAGGGACAGATCTCCTACGAGCAGTACTTC.

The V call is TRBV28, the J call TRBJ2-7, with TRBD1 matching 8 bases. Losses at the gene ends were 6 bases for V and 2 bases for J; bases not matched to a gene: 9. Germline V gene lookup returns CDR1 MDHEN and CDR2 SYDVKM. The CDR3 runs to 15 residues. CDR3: CASSQWTGNPYEQYF. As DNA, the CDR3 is TGTGCCAGCAGCCAATGGACAGGGAATCCCTACGAGCAGTACTTC.

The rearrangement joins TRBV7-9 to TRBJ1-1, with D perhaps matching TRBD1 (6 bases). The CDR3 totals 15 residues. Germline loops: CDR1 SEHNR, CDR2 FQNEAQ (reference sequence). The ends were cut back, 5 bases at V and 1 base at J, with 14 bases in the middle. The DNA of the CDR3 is TGTGCCAGCAGCCCCCGGACAGCCGAGAACACTGAAGCTTTCTTT. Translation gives CASSPRTAENTEAFF.

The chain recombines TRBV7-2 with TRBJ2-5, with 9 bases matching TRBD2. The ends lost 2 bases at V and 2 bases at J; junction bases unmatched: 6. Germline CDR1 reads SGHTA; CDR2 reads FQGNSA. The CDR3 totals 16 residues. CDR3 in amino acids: CASSLSSLAGQETQYF. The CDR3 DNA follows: TGTGCCAGCAGCTTAAGTAGTCTAGCGGGACAAGAGACCCAGTACTTC.

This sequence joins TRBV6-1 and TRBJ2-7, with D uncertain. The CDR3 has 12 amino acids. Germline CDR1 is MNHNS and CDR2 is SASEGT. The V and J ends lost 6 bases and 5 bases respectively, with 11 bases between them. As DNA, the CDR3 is TGTGCCAGCAGCCTCCCCCCTCACGAGCAGTACTTC. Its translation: CASSLPPHEQYF.

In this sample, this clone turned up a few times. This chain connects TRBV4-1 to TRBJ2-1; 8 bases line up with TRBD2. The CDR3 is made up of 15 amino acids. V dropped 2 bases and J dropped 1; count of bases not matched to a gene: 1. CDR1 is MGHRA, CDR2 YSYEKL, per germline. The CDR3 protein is CASSQSGSSYNEQFF. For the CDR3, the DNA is TGCGCCAGCAGCCAAAGCGGGAGTTCCTACAATGAGCAGTTCTTC.